This T cell receptor beta chain derives from a study of blood T cell repertoires in COVID-19. Study-wide background: From the United States, Italy and Spain came samples of acute and convalescent COVID-19.

The sample holds one count of this clone. Repertoires were generated with immunoSEQ multiplex PCR, while TCRdb's copy carries only in-frame clones and drops some. This sample has around 300,000 clones, with approximately 90% found just once. This CDR3 has 12 residues. The V gene's germline CDR1 is MGHRA and CDR2 YSYEKL. V lost 4 bases to trimming and J lost 9 bases; unmatched junction nucleotides: 3. Sequencing was carried out using peripheral blood. The receptor was isolated from a woman in her 40s with acute or convalescent COVID-19. The chain uses TRBV4-1 and TRBJ1-2, with 9 bases matching TRBD1. DNA of the CDR3: TGCGCCAGCAGCCCGGGACAGGGCCGCTACACCTTC. It specifies CASSPGQGRYTF.